This T cell receptor beta chain was found in a study of tumor-infiltrating lymphocytes in primary liver carcinoma. The roughly 17-31 mg bulk tissue piece was not sorted before simultaneous RNA and DNA extraction. Total RNA (roughly 540 ng) served as template for TCR beta cDNA synthesis primed by a constant-region primer. Libraries of TCR beta came from three nested multiplex PCR rounds with slightly modified ARM-PCR. In the first two PCR rounds, TRBV1-TRBV30 forward primers were paired with a C-beta reverse primer, and each round lasted nine to ten cycles. TCRdb re-derived calls from the multiplex PCR reads in MiXCR, one entry per CDR3 protein. The sample lists 20,000 to 30,000 distinct CDR3 sequences, nearly 80% seen once, with just over 45% in the top ten. The germline V and J ends were trimmed by 4 bases and 8 bases, with 20 bases remaining between them. CDR3 length equals 16 residues.

The TCR comes from a man aged 40-50 years with primary liver carcinoma and hepatitis B virus infection. This rearrangement joins TRBV12-3 or TRBV12-4 to TRBJ2-2; D is uncertain. The source material was liver tumor tissue from sampling region 3. As to subset: tumor region T3, left-lateral pole. The CDR3 reads CASSSRYWRFTGELFF. The CDR3 region has the DNA TGTGCCAGCAGTTCACGGTACTGGCGGTTCACTGGGGAGCTGTTTTTT.